This T cell receptor beta chain was documented in a study of PD-1 blockade in classical Hodgkin lymphoma. Study details: Nivolumab dosed at 3 mg/kg went to patients intravenously every 2 weeks. Study-level findings and limits: Nivolumab initiation under 1 year post-ASCT meant exclusion. Compared with baseline, CD4+ but not CD8+ TCR diversity had risen significantly by C4D1. Patients with a complete response exhibited baseline diversity comparable to newly diagnosed patients.

The repertoire was sequenced with immunoSEQ multiplex PCR; TCRdb's copy has only in-frame clones and lacks some. The table has more than 45,000 clones, 73% seen once. The trim removed 5 bases at V and 6 bases at J, leaving 15 bases unmatched. Germline V lookup: CDR1 LNHDA, CDR2 SQIVND (reference sequence). This CDR3 contains 16 residues. As regards this clone: Its antigen is undetermined.

Brentuximab vedotin exposure varied, and every patient relapsed after autologous stem cell transplantation. The source was peripheral blood mononuclear cells (PBMCs), collected before the second cycle of nivolumab. The rearrangement uses TRBV19 and TRBJ1-1, with 7 bases fitting TRBD1. The TCR comes from a human donor with classical Hodgkin lymphoma. The CDR3 DNA is TGTGCCAGTAGTTCGACTCTTAGGGGGCGCAATGCTGAAGCTTTCTTT. Its protein is CASSSTLRGRNAEAFF.